This T cell receptor (beta chain) was captured by sequencing in a study of T cell responses to AZD1222 COVID-19 vaccine. Assay: immunoSEQ multiplex PCR; the TCRdb copy retains only in-frame clones and omits some. The data show 150,000 to 200,000 clones, with around nine tenths seen just once and about 1.6% held by the top ten. A remark on this clone: Its antigen is unidentified.

The study's findings and limits: Seropositivity was recorded at baseline in only a handful of AZD1222 recipients.

The specimen was peripheral blood, collected on day 0 of AZD1222 vaccination. The origin of this receptor is an adult in good health.

The CDR3 loop is CASRLHYEQYF. The CDR3 DNA sequence: TGTGCCAGCCGACTCCACTACGAGCAGTACTTC. The chain has TRBV28 and TRBJ2-7; D is unclear. The CDR3 totals 11 residues. Germline V CDR1 and CDR2: MDHEN, SYDVKM. V shed 8 bases and J shed 3 bases, with 8 bases lying between them.